The rows below give T cell receptor beta chains drawn from one sample of a study of blood T cells in healthy people across ages. One entry per CDR3 protein, called by TCRdb with MiXCR from the 5' RACE reads. Here the sample spans approximately 1,000,000 distinct CDR3 sequences, over 35% being singletons. Material for sequencing was blood. The receptor source for this set is an older woman in good health. CDR3s include the opening cysteine and the closing phenylalanine or tryptophan. D genes are given only for firm matches. Part of the rows lack a size; the others show once, few, many or a class for expanded clones.

abundance | d_gene | j_gene | v_gene | CDR3aa | CDR3nt
few | NA | TRBJ2-2 | TRBV5-1 | CASSLFAGVGARANTGELFF | TGCGCCAGCAGCTTGTTCGCTGGCGTTGGGGCACGGGCGAACACCGGGGAGCTGTTTTTT
few | TRBD2 | TRBJ2-7 | TRBV20-1 | CSATPAGGRSEQYF | TGCAGTGCTACCCCAGCGGGAGGGAGGTCTGAGCAGTACTTC
few | TRBD1 | TRBJ2-7 | TRBV20-1 | CSAKGQGDEQYF | TGCAGTGCTAAGGGACAGGGCGACGAGCAGTACTTC
NA | NA | TRBJ1-1 | TRBV4-3 | CASSHPGRGTEAFF | TGCGCCAGCAGCCACCCGGGCAGGGGCACTGAAGCTTTCTTT
NA | TRBD1 | TRBJ2-1 | TRBV24-1 | CATRDRATSEQFF | TGTGCCACCAGGGACAGGGCAACTAGTGAGCAGTTCTTC
NA | NA | TRBJ2-7 | TRBV20-1 | CSPWRLSSYEQYF | TGCAGTCCTTGGCGTTTAAGCTCCTACGAGCAGTACTTC
NA | TRBD2 | TRBJ2-1 | TRBV30 | CAWQTSGRRNEQFF | TGTGCCTGGCAAACTAGCGGGAGGAGGAATGAGCAGTTCTTC
NA | NA | TRBJ2-7 | TRBV2 | CASRALGDNFYEQYF | TGTGCCAGCAGGGCCCTCGGGGACAATTTCTACGAGCAGTACTTC
NA | NA | TRBJ1-2 | TRBV5-1 | CASSLESPNYGYTF | TGCGCCAGCAGCTTGGAGAGCCCTAACTATGGCTACACCTTC
many | NA | TRBJ1-5 | TRBV29-1 | CSVVQGSNQPQHF | TGCAGCGTTGTGCAGGGTAGCAATCAGCCCCAGCATTTT
NA | TRBD1 | TRBJ2-7 | TRBV5-1 | CARSRPLGQTSYEQYF | TGCGCCCGCAGCCGACCTCTGGGACAGACATCCTACGAGCAGTACTTC
NA | TRBD2 | TRBJ2-5 | TRBV20-1 | CSATSLAGGETQYF | TGCAGTGCGACCTCTCTAGCGGGAGGCGAGACCCAGTACTTC
NA | NA | TRBJ1-1 | TRBV15 | CATSRDLIGAGNTEAFF | TGTGCCACCAGCAGAGATCTCATCGGGGCGGGGAACACTGAAGCTTTCTTT
NA | TRBD2 | TRBJ2-5 | TRBV20-1 | CSAKRGYQETQYF | TGCAGTGCTAAGCGGGGGTACCAAGAGACCCAGTACTTC
NA | TRBD1 | TRBJ1-1 | TRBV9 | CASSMQTGVNTEAFF | TGTGCCAGCAGCATGCAGACAGGGGTGAACACTGAAGCTTTCTTT
NA | NA | TRBJ2-1 | TRBV6-5 | CASSGTPTMMQFF | TGTGCCAGCAGCGGGACTCCTACAATGATGCAGTTCTTC